The clone carrying this T cell receptor beta chain was detected only a few times. The antigen remains unidentified. The germline V gene encodes CDR1 DFQATT and CDR2 SNEGSKA (reference sequence). CDR3 length equals 14 residues. The trim removed 5 bases at V and 2 bases at J, leaving 5 bases unmatched. This entry is derived from a study of Graves' ophthalmopathy and Graves' hyperthyroidism. The wider study: No treatment had been given when peripheral blood was collected at initial diagnosis.

Study-level findings and limits: As the model predicted ophthalmopathy progression, it achieved a sensitivity of 70.59% and a specificity of around 72%.

RNA transcripts were the template, and TCR beta CDR3 regions were amplified from them. First-round RT-PCR employed HTBI primers, with a second-round multiplex PCR after it. TCRdb processed the multiplex PCR reads anew with MiXCR; each CDR3 protein has one entry. The sample lists under 350,000 distinct CDR3 sequences, around a sixth seen once, with roughly an eighth in the top ten. Certain patients were not enrolled. These were patients with other autoimmune diseases, uncontrolled infections, pregnancy or lactation. The sequence was collected from an adult man with Graves' ophthalmopathy. Source material: peripheral blood. J is TRBJ2-7 and V is TRBV20-1, with 11 bases lining up with TRBD1. The CDR3 sequence: CSAGGTGGPYEQYF. The CDR3 coding sequence is TGCAGTGCTGGGGGGACAGGGGGGCCCTACGAGCAGTACTTC.